Sequencing of this T cell receptor beta chain was carried out in a study of shared clonotypes between healthy human individuals. Points from the study as a whole: How much donors shared clonotypes was expected to be affected by sequencing depth.

TCRdb's copy holds only in-frame clones and misses some; the assay was immunoSEQ multiplex PCR. The data contain around 690,000 clones, around 90% of them seen just once; the ten biggest clones take up 34%. With regard to this clone: Its antigen is still unknown.

What was sequenced was memory CD8+ T cells from PBMCs. Documented subset: CD45RO+ cells pooled with CCR7-negative TemRA cells. The TCR was taken from a man younger than 35 in good health. Some clones in this sample may be carry-over from other donors' samples.

The CDR3 region has the DNA TGCAGCGTACCCCCGGAGGGGGTATGGGGTGATACGCAGTATTTT. Protein product: CSVPPEGVWGDTQYF. The gene calls are TRBV29-1 and TRBJ2-3; D tentatively reads TRBD1 or TRBD2 (6 bases each). The length of the CDR3 is 15 residues. V was pared by 6 bases and J by 6 bases, with 22 bases between. From germline, CDR1 is SQVTM and CDR2 ANQGSEA.